This section outlines one TCR beta chain sequence together with its context. Its antigen is as yet unknown. Germline assignment: CDR1 MGHDK and CDR2 SYGVNS. Deletions cut 2 bases from V and 5 bases from J, with 19 bases between. The CDR3 is 16 amino acids. This sample was taken from a study of identical twins. Carrying unique molecular identifiers, the cDNA also gained a universal primer site through template switching. TCRdb reanalysed the 5' RACE reads using MiXCR and keeps one entry per CDR3 protein. The sample consists of 1.5 million to 2 million distinct CDR3 sequences, 25% to 35% of them appearing once. Findings and limits, study-wide: Cross-sectional statistics underpinned the conclusions; the same donors were not followed. Diverse VJ usage suggested most zero-insertion clonotypes were not invariant T cells. Recombination models fit unrelated individuals' TCR alpha sharing but underestimated twins'.

The sequence was collected from a newborn girl in good health. Sequences were obtained from cord blood. This chain connects TRBV25-1 to TRBJ2-7; TRBD1 might be the D (5 bases). CDR3 in DNA: TGTGCCAGCAGTGAACCCAAATCAGGGCGATATGACGAGCAGTACTTC. Translated: CASSEPKSGRYDEQYF.